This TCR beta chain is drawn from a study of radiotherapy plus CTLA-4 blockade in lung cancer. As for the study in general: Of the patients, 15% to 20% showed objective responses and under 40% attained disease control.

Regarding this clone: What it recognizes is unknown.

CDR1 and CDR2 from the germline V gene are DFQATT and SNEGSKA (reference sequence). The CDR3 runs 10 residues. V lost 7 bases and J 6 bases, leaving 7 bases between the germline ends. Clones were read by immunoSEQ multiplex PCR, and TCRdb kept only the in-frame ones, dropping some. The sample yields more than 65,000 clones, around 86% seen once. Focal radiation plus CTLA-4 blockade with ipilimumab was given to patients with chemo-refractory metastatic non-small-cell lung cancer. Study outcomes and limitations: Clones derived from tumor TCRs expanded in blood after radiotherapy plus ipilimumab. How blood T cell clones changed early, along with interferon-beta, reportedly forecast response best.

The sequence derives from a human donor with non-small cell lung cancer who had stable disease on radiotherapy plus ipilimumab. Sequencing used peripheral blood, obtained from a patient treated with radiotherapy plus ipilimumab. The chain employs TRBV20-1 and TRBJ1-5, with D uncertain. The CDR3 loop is CSVSCQPQHF. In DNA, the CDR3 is TGCAGTGTGAGCTGTCAGCCCCAGCATTTT.